One and the same sample provided the 14 T cell receptor beta chains below, sequenced in a study of cytomegalovirus exposure and HLA in healthy donors. Amplification used 60 Vbeta primers and 13 Jbeta primers. The assay was immunoSEQ multiplex PCR, and TCRdb's table has in-frame clones only and misses some. This table has 90,000 to 150,000 clones, roughly 77% appearing once. Sample: PBMCs. The receptors originated from a man in his fifties or sixties in good health and CMV-seropositive.

The rearrangement links TRBV19 to TRBJ1-5, with 7 nucleotides matching TRBD1. CDR1 is LNHDA and CDR2 is SQIVND in the germline V gene (reference sequence). Trimming cost V 5 bases and J 3 bases; bases outside gene matches: 16. CDR3 length: 18 amino acids. In nucleotides, the CDR3 is TGTGCCAGTAGTGGACCTGGGGGGACAGCTTCTATCAATCAGCCCCAGCATTTT. Encoded protein: CASSGPGGTASINQPQHF.

The chain has TRBV4-2 and TRBJ2-4; a weak D match, TRBD1 (8 bases). This CDR3 has 16 residues. Trimming left V 5 bases short and J 1 base short, with 15 bases between. Per germline, CDR1 LGHNA and CDR2 YNFKEQ. CDR3 sequence: CASSVEQGGAKNIQYF. DNA of the CDR3: TGTGCCAGCAGCGTAGAACAGGGGGGGGCCAAAAACATTCAGTACTTC.

V and J are TRBV19 and TRBJ1-5; the match to TRBD1 covers 8 bases. The CDR3 length is 16 residues. The V and J ends lost 5 bases and 4 bases, in that order; junction bases with no gene match: 10. Germline CDR1 and CDR2: LNHDA and SQIVND (reference sequence). CDR3 coding DNA: TGTGCCAGTAGTCCCTTAGGGACAGGTGGGAATCAGCCCCAGCATTTT. Translated, it gives CASSPLGTGGNQPQHF.

This clone occurred a few times. The chain carries TRBV19 and TRBJ2-3, with D possibly matching TRBD1 (5 bases). The germline V and J ends were trimmed by 8 bases and 1 base, with 10 bases remaining between them. In germline, CDR1 is LNHDA, CDR2 SQIVND (reference sequence). There are 13 residues in the CDR3. The CDR3 loop reads CASGEQGTDTQYF. The CDR3 DNA is TGTGCCAGTGGGGAACAGGGCACAGATACGCAGTATTTT. The whole variable domain, remainder taken from reference TRBV19 and TRBJ2-3, is DGGITQSPKYLFRKEGQNVTLSCEQNLNHDAMYWYRQDPGQGLRLIYYSQIVNDFQKGDIAEGYSVSREKKESFPLTVTSAQKNPTAFYLCASGEQGTDTQYFGPGTRLTVL.

This clone was seen once. The J gene is TRBJ1-1, the V gene TRBV27, with a tentative D call TRBD1 (5 bases). The CDR3 is 14 amino acids. V lost 4 bases to trimming and J lost 7 bases, with 16 bases between them. CDR1 and CDR2 (germline): MNHEY, SMNVEV (reference sequence). CDR3 nucleotide sequence: TGTGCCAGCAGTTATGGCGGGGGGGTTATTGAAGCTTTCTTT. Translated, it gives CASSYGGGVIEAFF.

The CDR3 reads CASSEAGRGYTF. In DNA, the CDR3 is TGTGCCAGCAGTGAGGCAGGGCGCGGCTACACCTTC. The chain joins TRBV6-1 to TRBJ1-2, with a tentative D call TRBD1 (5 bases). The CDR3 is made up of 12 amino acids. V was pared by 3 bases and J by 8 bases, with 10 bases between. From germline, CDR1 is MNHNS and CDR2 SASEGT.

Comment on this clone: A junction end diverges from the germline sequence, so it may reflect a read error. The chain has TRBV7-3 and TRBJ1-1; 9 nucleotides align to TRBD1. This CDR3 spans 14 amino acids. In germline, CDR1 is SGHTA, CDR2 FQGTGA. The CDR3 bases are TGTGCCAGCAGCCTAGGACAGGGGAACGCTGAAGCTTTCTTT. It codes for CASSLGQGNAEAFF.

This clone was found a few times. V gene TRBV4-1 combines with J gene TRBJ2-1; D not certain. The length of the CDR3 is 15 residues. With 1 base removed from V and 4 bases from J, the gap between germline ends came to 11 bases. CDR1 and CDR2 (germline): MGHRA, YSYEKL. The CDR3 reads CASSQVGGAYNEQFF. CDR3 DNA: TGCGCCAGCAGCCAAGTAGGCGGAGCTTACAATGAGCAGTTCTTC.

This rearrangement joins TRBV30 to TRBJ1-1; D is unresolved. CDR3 length: 14 residues. Trimming took off 0 bases at V and 6 bases at J, with 14 bases between the two ends. Germline V gene lookup returns CDR1 GTSNPN and CDR2 SVGIG (reference sequence). CDR3 sequence reads: CAWSVLSRTAEAFF. The CDR3 DNA reads TGTGCCTGGAGTGTACTTAGTCGAACTGCTGAAGCTTTCTTT.

The chain joins TRBV9 to TRBJ1-6, with D possibly TRBD1 on 6 matching bases. Trimming removed 5 bases from V and 6 bases from J, with 9 bases in between. The CDR3 totals 13 residues. CDR1 and CDR2 (germline): SGDLS, YYNGEE. The CDR3 nucleotides are TGTGCCAGCAGAACAGGGTTTAATTCACCCCTCCACTTT. Encoded protein: CASRTGFNSPLHF.

The gene calls are TRBV6-1 and TRBJ2-1; D possibly corresponds to TRBD1 (5 bases). V dropped 5 bases and J dropped 8 bases, with 10 bases sitting between them. CDR1 is MNHNS, CDR2 SASEGT, per germline. CDR3 length equals 12 residues. The CDR3 here is CASSSQGYEQFF. The CDR3, as DNA: TGTGCCAGCAGTTCCCAGGGATATGAGCAGTTCTTC.

This clone occurred a few times. The chain carries TRBV9 and TRBJ2-3; D not certain. Trimming took 0 bases from V and 2 from J, leaving 7 bases between them. The CDR3 is 14 amino acids. Germline V CDR1 and CDR2: SGDLS, YYNGEE. This CDR3 reads CASSVGWATDTQYF. The CDR3 nucleotides are TGTGCCAGCAGCGTAGGTTGGGCCACAGATACGCAGTATTTT.

This chain uses TRBV6-1 with TRBJ2-7; 9 bases fit TRBD2. Trimming removed 7 bases from V and 3 bases from J; junction bases left unmatched: 7. The germline V gene encodes CDR1 MNHNS and CDR2 SASEGT. This CDR3 region has 14 residues. The CDR3 is CASKGSGSYYEQYF. The CDR3 DNA follows: TGTGCCAGCAAGGGTAGCGGGAGTTACTACGAGCAGTACTTC.

CDR3 nucleotides: TGTGCCAGCAGCTTAGATCTGGGTAGCGGCCTCGCCGGGGAGCTGTTTTTT. This encodes CASSLDLGSGLAGELFF. The chain is built from TRBV11-2 and TRBJ2-2; D may be TRBD2 (6 bases). The ends were cut back, 0 bases at V and 6 bases at J, with 17 bases in the middle. CDR3 size: 17 residues. Germline CDR1 is SGHAT and CDR2 is FQNNGV.